This T cell receptor (beta chain) was recovered during a study of T-cell memory formation after mild COVID-19. Germline-derived CDR1 and CDR2 are DFQATT and SNEGSKA (reference sequence). CDR3 size: 14 residues. Trimming cost V 0 bases and J 8 bases, with 13 bases left between them. Using its own MiXCR run on the 5' RACE reads, TCRdb lists one record per CDR3 protein. Of 500,000 to 600,000 distinct CDR3 sequences listed, roughly 18% are singletons. Sequencing was performed on PBMCs or a T cell subset sorted from them (not recorded which). The chain employs TRBV20-1 and TRBJ1-4; D gene ambiguous. The receptor's source is an adult woman who had mild COVID-19 (a few samples of this study predate the infection). Cell type and time point are not known. CDR3 amino acids: CSARDHRGLEKLFF. The CDR3 region has the DNA TGCAGTGCTAGAGACCACAGAGGATTGGAAAAACTGTTTTTT.